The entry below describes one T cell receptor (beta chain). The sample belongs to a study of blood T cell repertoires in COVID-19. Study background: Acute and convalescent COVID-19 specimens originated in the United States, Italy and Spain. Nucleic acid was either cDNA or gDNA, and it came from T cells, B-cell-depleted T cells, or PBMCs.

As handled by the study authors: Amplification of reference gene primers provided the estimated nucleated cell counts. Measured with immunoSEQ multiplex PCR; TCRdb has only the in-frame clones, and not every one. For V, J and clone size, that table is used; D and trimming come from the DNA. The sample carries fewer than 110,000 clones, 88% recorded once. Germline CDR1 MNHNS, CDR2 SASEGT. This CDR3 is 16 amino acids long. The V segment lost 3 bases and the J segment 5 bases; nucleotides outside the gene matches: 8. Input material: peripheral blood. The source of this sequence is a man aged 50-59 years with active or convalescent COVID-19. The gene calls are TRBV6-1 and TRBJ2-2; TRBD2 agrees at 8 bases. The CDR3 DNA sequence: TGTGCCAGCAGTGACCAGCCGGGGGGGAGGACCGGGGAGCTGTTTTTT. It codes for CASSDQPGGRTGELFF.